This T cell receptor (beta chain) was obtained from a study of spatial heterogeneity in lung cancer. Documented time point: sample taken at primary tumor resection. Whole RNA obtained from tumor, nontumor lung or frozen PBMC underwent sequencing without sorting. The donor population consisted of more than 55 patients with untreated, early-stage non-small cell lung cancer. TCRdb re-analysed the 5' RACE reads in MiXCR, keeping a single row per CDR3 protein. The sample carries some 25,000 distinct CDR3 sequences, 9.5% to 15% recorded once. Trimming removed 3 bases from V and 12 bases from J; junction bases left unmatched: 13. The CDR3 runs 15 residues. Germline V gene sequence: CDR1 LGHNA, CDR2 YSLEER. This clonotype occurred many times.

The rearrangement uses TRBV4-3 and TRBJ1-4; TRBD1 matches 7 bases. The source material was PBMCs, sampled at surgery. The receptor was derived from a female donor with early-stage non-small cell lung cancer. CDR3 loop: CASSQGTDRLGELFF. The CDR3 coding sequence is TGCGCCAGCAGCCAGGGGACGGACAGGTTGGGGGAACTGTTTTTT.